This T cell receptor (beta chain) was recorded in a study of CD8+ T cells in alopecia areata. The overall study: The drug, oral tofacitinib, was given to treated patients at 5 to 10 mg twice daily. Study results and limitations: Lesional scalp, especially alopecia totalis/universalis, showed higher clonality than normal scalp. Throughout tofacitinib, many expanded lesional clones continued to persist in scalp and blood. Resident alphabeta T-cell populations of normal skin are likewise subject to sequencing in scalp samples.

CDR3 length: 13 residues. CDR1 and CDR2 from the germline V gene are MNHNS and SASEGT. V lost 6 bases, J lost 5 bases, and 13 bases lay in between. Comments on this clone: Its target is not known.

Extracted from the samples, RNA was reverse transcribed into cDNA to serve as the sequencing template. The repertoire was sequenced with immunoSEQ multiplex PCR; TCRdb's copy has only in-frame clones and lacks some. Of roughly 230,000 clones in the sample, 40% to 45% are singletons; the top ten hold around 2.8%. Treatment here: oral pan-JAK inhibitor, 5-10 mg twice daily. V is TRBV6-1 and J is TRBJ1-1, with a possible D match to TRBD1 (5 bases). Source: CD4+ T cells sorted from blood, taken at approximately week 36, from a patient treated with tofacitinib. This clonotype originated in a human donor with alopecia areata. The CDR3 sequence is CASRLGGLTEAFF. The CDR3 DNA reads TGTGCCAGCAGGCTGGGGGGTTTGACTGAAGCTTTCTTT.